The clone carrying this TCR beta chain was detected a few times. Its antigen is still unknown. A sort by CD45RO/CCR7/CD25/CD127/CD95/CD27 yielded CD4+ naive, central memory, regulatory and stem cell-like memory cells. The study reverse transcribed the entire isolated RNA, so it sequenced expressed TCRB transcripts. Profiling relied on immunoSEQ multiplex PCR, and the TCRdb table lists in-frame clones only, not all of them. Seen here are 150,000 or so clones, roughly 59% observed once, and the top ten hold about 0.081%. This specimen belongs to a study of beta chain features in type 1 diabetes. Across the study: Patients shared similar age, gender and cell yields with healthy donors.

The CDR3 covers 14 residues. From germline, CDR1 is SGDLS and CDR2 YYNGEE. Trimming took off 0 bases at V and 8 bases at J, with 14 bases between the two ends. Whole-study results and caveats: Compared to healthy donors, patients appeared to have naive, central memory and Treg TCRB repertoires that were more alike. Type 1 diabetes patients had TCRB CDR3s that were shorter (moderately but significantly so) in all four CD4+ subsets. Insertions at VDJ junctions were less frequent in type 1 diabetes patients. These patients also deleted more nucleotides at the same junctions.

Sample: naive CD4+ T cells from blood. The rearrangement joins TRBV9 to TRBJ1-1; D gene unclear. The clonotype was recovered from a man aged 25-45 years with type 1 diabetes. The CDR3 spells CASSVEVSGREAFF. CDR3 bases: TGTGCCAGCAGCGTAGAGGTCTCCGGCCGAGAAGCTTTCTTT.